A single TCR beta chain is shown here with its context. Its target is unknown. The data derive from a study of T cell responses to AZD1222 COVID-19 vaccine. Study-wide background: The study pooled second doses at about 4 or about 12 weeks.

Whole-study results and caveats: Two doses of AZD1222 preceded a rise in Spike-specific TCR breadth and depth. The span of vaccine-associated CD4 TCRs extended across spike, with dominance at 160-218 and 743-854. Repertoires were obtained solely post-peak T cell response.

Generated by immunoSEQ multiplex PCR, the TCRdb table keeps only in-frame clones and is missing some. This table holds roughly 100,000 clones, around 91% found once. Deletions cut 0 bases from V and 0 bases from J, with 10 bases between. This CDR3 has 16 amino acids. CDR1 and CDR2 (germline): SGHTS, YDEGEE. The rearrangement joins TRBV5-8 to TRBJ2-1; perhaps D is TRBD1 or TRBD2 (5 bases each). Sequenced here: peripheral blood, sampled on day 0 of AZD1222 vaccination. This sequence was found in an adult in good health. CDR3 coding DNA: TGTGCCAGCAGCTTGGATTGGGGGAGCTCCTACAATGAGCAGTTCTTC. This sequence encodes CASSLDWGSSYNEQFF.